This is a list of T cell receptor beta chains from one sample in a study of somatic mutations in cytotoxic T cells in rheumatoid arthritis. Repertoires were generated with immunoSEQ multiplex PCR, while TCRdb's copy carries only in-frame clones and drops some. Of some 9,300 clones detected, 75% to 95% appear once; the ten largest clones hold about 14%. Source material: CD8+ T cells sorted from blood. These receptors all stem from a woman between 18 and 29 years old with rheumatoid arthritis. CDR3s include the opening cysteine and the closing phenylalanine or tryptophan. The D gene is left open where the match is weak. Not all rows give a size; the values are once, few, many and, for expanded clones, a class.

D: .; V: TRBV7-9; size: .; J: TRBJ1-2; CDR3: CASSVTTTVNYGYTF; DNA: TGTGCCAGCAGCGTGACAACGACAGTCAACTATGGCTACACCTTC
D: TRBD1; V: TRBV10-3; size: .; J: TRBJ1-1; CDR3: CAVEDRGGTEAFF; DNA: TGTGCCGTTGAGGACAGGGGTGGCACTGAAGCTTTCTTT
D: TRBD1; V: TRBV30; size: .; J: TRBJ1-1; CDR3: CAWDRVTEAFF; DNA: TGTGCCTGGGACAGGGTCACTGAAGCTTTCTTT
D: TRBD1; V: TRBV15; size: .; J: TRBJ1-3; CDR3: CATSRDQRAGGPLGNTIYF; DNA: TGTGCCACCAGCAGAGATCAACGGGCAGGGGGACCGCTTGGAAACACCATATATTTT
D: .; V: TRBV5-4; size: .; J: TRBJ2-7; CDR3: CASSLRAGGLYEQYF; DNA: TGTGCCAGCAGCTTGCGTGCAGGGGGGTTATACGAGCAGTACTTC
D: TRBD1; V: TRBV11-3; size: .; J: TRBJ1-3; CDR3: CASSLGQGAAGNTIYF; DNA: TGTGCCAGCAGCTTAGGACAGGGGGCTGCTGGAAACACCATATATTTT
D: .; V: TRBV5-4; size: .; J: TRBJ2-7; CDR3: CASSLAGESYEQYF; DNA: TGTGCCAGCAGCTTGGCGGGAGAGAGCTACGAGCAGTACTTC
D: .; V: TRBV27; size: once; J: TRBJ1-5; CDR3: CASSMGPLYQPQHF; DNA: TGTGCCAGCTCGATGGGGCCCCTGTATCAGCCCCAGCATTTT
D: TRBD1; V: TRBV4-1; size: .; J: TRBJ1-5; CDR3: CASSPKQGWPQHF; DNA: TGCGCCAGCAGCCCTAAACAGGGGTGGCCCCAGCATTTT
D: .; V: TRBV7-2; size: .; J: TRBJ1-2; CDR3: CASSLGSAGGYTF; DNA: TGTGCCAGCAGCTTAGGCTCGGCAGGGGGCTACACCTTC
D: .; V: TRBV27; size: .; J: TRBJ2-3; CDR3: CASSLLTSTDTQYF; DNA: TGTGCCAGCAGTTTATTGACAAGCACAGATACGCAGTATTTT
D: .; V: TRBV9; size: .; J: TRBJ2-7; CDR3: CASSARGGYEQYF; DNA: TGTGCCAGCAGCGCAAGGGGGGGTTACGAGCAGTACTTC
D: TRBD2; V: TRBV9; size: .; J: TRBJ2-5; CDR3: CASSVGGGGQETQYF; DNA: TGTGCCAGCAGCGTAGGCGGGGGAGGTCAAGAGACCCAGTACTTC
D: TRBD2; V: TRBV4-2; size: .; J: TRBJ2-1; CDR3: CASSPPPAGGYNEQFF; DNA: TGTGCCAGCAGCCCGCCCCCAGCGGGAGGTTACAATGAGCAGTTCTTC
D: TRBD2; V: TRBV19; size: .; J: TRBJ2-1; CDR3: CASSTPKRGGYNEQFF; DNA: TGTGCCAGTAGTACCCCTAAGCGGGGGGGTTACAATGAGCAGTTCTTC
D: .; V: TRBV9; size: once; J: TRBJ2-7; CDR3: CVSSVEGTTYEQYF; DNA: TGTGTCAGTAGCGTGGAGGGGACGACATACGAGCAGTACTTC